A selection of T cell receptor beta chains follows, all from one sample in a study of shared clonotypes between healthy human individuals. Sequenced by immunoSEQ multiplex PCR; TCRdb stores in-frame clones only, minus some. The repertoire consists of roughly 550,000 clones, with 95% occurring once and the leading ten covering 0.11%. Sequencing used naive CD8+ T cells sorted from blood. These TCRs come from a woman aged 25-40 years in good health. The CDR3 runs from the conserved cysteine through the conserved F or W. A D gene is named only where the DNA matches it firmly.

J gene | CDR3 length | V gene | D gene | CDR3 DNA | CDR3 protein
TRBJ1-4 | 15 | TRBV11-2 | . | TGTGCCAGCAGCTCCACAGGAGCCCTTAATGAAAAACTGTTTTTT | CASSSTGALNEKLFF
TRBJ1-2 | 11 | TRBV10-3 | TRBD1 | TGTGCCACAAGGACAGGGGATGGCTACACCTTC | CATRTGDGYTF
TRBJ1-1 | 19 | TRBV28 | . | TGTGCCAGCAGTTTATCCCTATATGGACAGAGCGGAATGAACACTGAAGCTTTCTTT | CASSLSLYGQSGMNTEAFF
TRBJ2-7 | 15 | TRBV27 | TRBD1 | TGTGCCAGCAGTATTCAAAGGGGGCAGGGTGCCGAGCAGTACTTC | CASSIQRGQGAEQYF
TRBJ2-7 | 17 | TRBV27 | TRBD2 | TGTGCCAGCAGTTTGGCCCCTTTCCGGGAGGGCTTCCACGAGCAGTACTTC | CASSLAPFREGFHEQYF
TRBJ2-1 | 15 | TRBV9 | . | TGTGCCAGCAGCGTCTTTAATACCGGGGATAATGAGCAGTTCTTC | CASSVFNTGDNEQFF
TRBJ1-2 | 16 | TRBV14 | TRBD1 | TGTGCCAGCAGCCAACTTCGGACAGGGGGGAACTATGGCTACACCTTC | CASSQLRTGGNYGYTF
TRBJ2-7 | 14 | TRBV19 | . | TGTGCCAGTAGAGGGGACGGCCTTTCCTACGAGCAGTACTTC | CASRGDGLSYEQYF
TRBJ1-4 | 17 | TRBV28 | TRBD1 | TGTGCCAGCACCTCCCCCACGGACAGGGTGGTCCTAGAAAAACTGTTTTTT | CASTSPTDRVVLEKLFF
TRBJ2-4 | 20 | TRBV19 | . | TGTGCCAGTAGTATAGTGCCCCAGGGCATAGGGCAGCTAGCCAAAAACATTCAGTACTTC | CASSIVPQGIGQLAKNIQYF
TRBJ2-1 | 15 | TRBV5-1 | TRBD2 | TGCGCCAGCGGAATTAGCGGGAGGATGTACAATGAGCAGTTCTTC | CASGISGRMYNEQFF
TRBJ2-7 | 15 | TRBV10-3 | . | TGTGCCATCAGTGAGCTTGCGGGAAGCTCCTACGAGCAGTACTTC | CAISELAGSSYEQYF
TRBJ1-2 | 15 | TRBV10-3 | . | TGTGCCTTTCGGGACCCGAAGTTGTCTGACTATGGCTACACCTTC | CAFRDPKLSDYGYTF
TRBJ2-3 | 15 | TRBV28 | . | TGTGCCAGCACCACTCCTGTTGGTGGCACAGATACGCAGTATTTT | CASTTPVGGTDTQYF
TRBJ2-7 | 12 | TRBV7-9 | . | TGTGCCAGCAGTCACACTGGACAGCCTGGTCGTTTC | CASSHTGQPGRF
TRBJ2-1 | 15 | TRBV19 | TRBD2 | TGTGCCAGTAGTATAGAACTAGCGTGGGTTCGGGGGCAGTTCTTC | CASSIELAWVRGQFF